This TCR beta chain was profiled in a study of CXCR3-negative and CXCR3-positive naive CD8 T cells. General study findings and limits: For CXCR3-positive naive cells, TRB CDR3s were more hydrophobic than those of CXCR3-negative naive cells.

CDR3 length: 19 residues. Germline-derived CDR1 and CDR2 are PRHDT and FYEKMQ (reference sequence). The authors gated naive CD8+ T cells as CD45RO-CCR7+CD27+CD95-. In preparing the TRB cDNA libraries, 5' RACE with UMI labels was used. TCRdb reprocessed the 5' RACE reads and reports one entry per CDR3 protein, with no DNA. Found here are tens of thousands of distinct CDR3 sequences; the top ten clones hold 0.55% to 0.8%. Details on this clonotype: Its antigen is unknown.

The sequence derives from a human donor in good health. Some clones in this sample may be carry-over from other donors' samples. The sample comprised naive CXCR3+ CD8+ T cells from blood. Sample subset: CD45RO-CCR7+CD27+CD95- naive CD8+ T cells expressing CXCR3 (TNR3+). The chain recombines TRBV13 with TRBJ2-2; the D call from TCRdb, TRBD1, cannot be confirmed without DNA. The CDR3 loop reads CASSSAYRWDRDATGELFF.